A selection of T cell receptor beta chains follows, all from one sample in a study of T cell repertoires in cytomegalovirus infection. TCRdb called the reads again in MiXCR, with one record for every CDR3 protein. Here the sample spans about 740,000 distinct CDR3 sequences, approximately 34% being singletons. The specimen sequenced was PBMCs. Receptors originate from a human donor in good health (CMV status not recorded). Some clones in this sample may be carry-over from other donors' samples. CDR3s include the opening cysteine and the closing phenylalanine or tryptophan. D genes are given only for firm matches. The size of a clone is reported for some rows only, either as once, few or many, or as a class for expanded clones.

D: .; size: .; length: 15; V: TRBV20-1; J: TRBJ2-3; CDR3: CSARDQAGTTDTQYF; DNA: TGCAGTGCTAGAGATCAGGCGGGGACCACAGATACGCAGTATTTT
D: .; size: .; length: 15; V: TRBV12-3/TRBV12-4; J: TRBJ1-5; CDR3: CASSSRRISNQPQHF; DNA: TGTGCCAGCAGTTCCCGACGGATTAGCAATCAGCCCCAGCATTTT
D: TRBD2; size: .; length: 15; V: TRBV10-3; J: TRBJ2-7; CDR3: CAISVGTSGTYEQYF; DNA: TGTGCCATCAGTGTCGGGACTAGCGGGACCTACGAGCAGTACTTC
D: .; size: .; length: 14; V: TRBV2; J: TRBJ1-6; CDR3: CASSEGLRDSPLHF; DNA: TGTGCCAGCAGTGAAGGCCTCCGAGATTCACCCCTCCACTTT
D: .; size: .; length: 13; V: TRBV12-5; J: TRBJ2-1; CDR3: CASAGGIYNEQFF; DNA: TGTGCTAGTGCCGGAGGTATTTACAATGAGCAGTTCTTC
D: TRBD1; size: many; length: 13; V: TRBV11-2; J: TRBJ2-7; CDR3: CASSRQGIHEQYF; DNA: TGTGCCAGCAGTCGACAGGGTATCCACGAGCAGTACTTC
D: TRBD1; size: .; length: 14; V: TRBV19; J: TRBJ2-7; CDR3: CASSMSGTVYEQYF; DNA: TGTGCCAGTAGTATGTCGGGGACAGTATACGAGCAGTACTTC
D: TRBD1; size: .; length: 12; V: TRBV28; J: TRBJ1-5; CDR3: CASSEQGTPQHF; DNA: TGTGCCAGCAGTGAACAGGGGACCCCCCAGCATTTT
D: .; size: few; length: 14; V: TRBV6-1; J: TRBJ1-5; CDR3: CASSDWVDGAPQHF; DNA: TGTGCCAGCAGTGATTGGGTGGACGGGGCGCCCCAGCATTTT
D: .; size: .; length: 16; V: TRBV6-6; J: TRBJ1-2; CDR3: CASRPYREAIIYGYTF; DNA: TGTGCCAGCAGACCATACAGGGAGGCAATCATCTATGGCTACACCTTC
D: TRBD1; size: .; length: 15; V: TRBV11-2; J: TRBJ1-3; CDR3: CASSAGQGKGNTIYF; DNA: TGTGCCAGCAGCGCCGGACAGGGAAAGGGAAACACCATATATTTT
D: TRBD1; size: .; length: 15; V: TRBV6-5; J: TRBJ2-7; CDR3: CASSYSITGANEQYF; DNA: TGTGCCAGCAGTTACTCGATAACAGGGGCCAACGAGCAGTACTTC
D: .; size: many; length: 11; V: TRBV12-3/TRBV12-4; J: TRBJ2-7; CDR3: CASSGGGEQYF; DNA: TGTGCCAGCAGCGGGGGTGGCGAGCAGTACTTC
D: .; size: .; length: 14; V: TRBV30; J: TRBJ2-7; CDR3: CAWSAFLLGGEQYF; DNA: TGTGCCTGGAGCGCATTTTTACTAGGTGGCGAGCAGTACTTC